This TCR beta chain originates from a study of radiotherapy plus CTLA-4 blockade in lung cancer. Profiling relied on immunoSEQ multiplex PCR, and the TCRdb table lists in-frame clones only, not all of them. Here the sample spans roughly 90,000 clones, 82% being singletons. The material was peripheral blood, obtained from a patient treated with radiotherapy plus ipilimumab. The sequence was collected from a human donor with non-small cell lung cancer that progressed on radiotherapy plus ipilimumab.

The CDR3 reads CASSSNRGLAESYEQYV. CDR3 bases: TGTGCCAGCAGCTCAAACCGGGGACTAGCGGAGTCCTACGAGCAGTACGTC. The chain joins TRBV7-8 to TRBJ2-7; 11 bases agree with TRBD2. The CDR3 sequence is 17 residues long. V lost 4 bases to trimming and J lost 1 base; unmatched junction nucleotides: 9. Per the germline V gene, CDR1 is SGHVS and CDR2 is FQNEAQ.